This is a list of T cell receptor beta chains from one sample in a study of CD8+CD57+ T cells in acquired aplastic anemia. TCRdb recomputed calls from the reads with MiXCR, one row per CDR3 protein. Of some 200,000 distinct CDR3 sequences in the sample, around 45% are singletons; the top ten hold over 7.5%. Sample: sorted CD4+, CD8+, or CD8+CD57+ T cells (not recorded which) from PBMCs. All receptors come from a human donor with aplastic anemia. Each CDR3 is given with its conserved first and last residue. A D gene is named only where the DNA matches it firmly.

V gene: TRBV5-6; J gene: TRBJ2-5; D gene: TRBD1; CDR3 protein: CASSRFGQGLIETQYF
V gene: TRBV2; J gene: TRBJ2-3; D gene: TRBD1; CDR3 protein: CASGPGGPQDTQYF
V gene: TRBV12-3/TRBV12-4; J gene: TRBJ2-3; D gene: .; CDR3 protein: CASSELAPTDTQYF
V gene: TRBV24-1; J gene: TRBJ2-3; D gene: .; CDR3 protein: CATSDPRTASTDTQYF
V gene: TRBV10-3; J gene: TRBJ1-4; D gene: .; CDR3 protein: CAISGGEKLFF
V gene: TRBV19; J gene: TRBJ1-2; D gene: TRBD1; CDR3 protein: CASSMGTGGVGYTF
V gene: TRBV6-1; J gene: TRBJ2-3; D gene: TRBD1; CDR3 protein: CASGPLGQGATDTQYF
V gene: TRBV19; J gene: TRBJ1-1; D gene: .; CDR3 protein: CASSIGQGRAEAFF
V gene: TRBV11-2; J gene: TRBJ1-1; D gene: TRBD1; CDR3 protein: CASSLTGGAEAFF
V gene: TRBV2; J gene: TRBJ1-1; D gene: .; CDR3 protein: CASSGIGIWATEAFF
V gene: TRBV24-1; J gene: TRBJ1-1; D gene: TRBD1; CDR3 protein: CATSGTGGKEGEAFF
V gene: TRBV10-3; J gene: TRBJ2-3; D gene: TRBD2; CDR3 protein: CAIRVAGEGTDTQYF
V gene: TRBV19; J gene: TRBJ2-1; D gene: TRBD1; CDR3 protein: CASSKRTGQGTYNEQFF
V gene: TRBV2; J gene: TRBJ2-5; D gene: TRBD1; CDR3 protein: CASSETGKGETQYF
V gene: TRBV2; J gene: TRBJ2-1; D gene: .; CDR3 protein: CASSDTFSYNEQFF
V gene: TRBV12-5; J gene: TRBJ2-1; D gene: .; CDR3 protein: CASGLPRSGVNEQFF
V gene: TRBV24-1; J gene: TRBJ2-3; D gene: .; CDR3 protein: CATSDITGADTQYF
V gene: TRBV11-2; J gene: TRBJ1-1; D gene: .; CDR3 protein: CAISLGDWATEAFF
V gene: TRBV20-1; J gene: TRBJ1-2; D gene: TRBD1; CDR3 protein: CSVARQGESYTF
V gene: TRBV11-1; J gene: TRBJ2-1; D gene: TRBD1; CDR3 protein: CASDLRDRGRIGQFF
V gene: TRBV5-4; J gene: TRBJ2-7; D gene: TRBD1; CDR3 protein: CASRLQGASYEQYF
V gene: TRBV7-8; J gene: TRBJ1-2; D gene: .; CDR3 protein: CASSLQGRTGYTF
V gene: TRBV7-6; J gene: .; D gene: .; CDR3 protein: CASSQDGFTETQYF
V gene: TRBV7-9; J gene: TRBJ1-2; D gene: .; CDR3 protein: CASSLVEYGYTF
V gene: TRBV10-3; J gene: TRBJ2-5; D gene: TRBD1; CDR3 protein: CASSRDRDPQETQYF
V gene: TRBV10-3; J gene: TRBJ2-1; D gene: TRBD2; CDR3 protein: CATSGDYNEQFF
V gene: TRBV7-9; J gene: TRBJ2-7; D gene: .; CDR3 protein: CASSLAGLYEQYF
V gene: TRBV12-3/TRBV12-4; J gene: TRBJ1-4; D gene: .; CDR3 protein: CASSLIESEKLFF
V gene: TRBV10-3; J gene: TRBJ2-3; D gene: .; CDR3 protein: CAISEGGSTDTQYF
V gene: TRBV6-4; J gene: TRBJ1-2; D gene: TRBD1; CDR3 protein: CASRPGTGYGYTF
V gene: TRBV24-1; J gene: TRBJ1-1; D gene: TRBD1; CDR3 protein: CATSPIGRGPAEAFF
V gene: TRBV12-3/TRBV12-4; J gene: TRBJ2-3; D gene: .; CDR3 protein: CASSSVWAPDTQYF
V gene: TRBV18; J gene: TRBJ1-2; D gene: .; CDR3 protein: CASSPQGPGPNYGYTF
V gene: TRBV19; J gene: TRBJ1-4; D gene: .; CDR3 protein: CASRREGGTNEKLFF
V gene: TRBV10-3; J gene: TRBJ2-7; D gene: TRBD1; CDR3 protein: CAIKATGGYYEQYF
V gene: TRBV19; J gene: TRBJ2-5; D gene: .; CDR3 protein: CARYRARETQYF
V gene: TRBV6-2/TRBV6-3; J gene: TRBJ2-7; D gene: TRBD1; CDR3 protein: CASSYGTGNSYEQYF